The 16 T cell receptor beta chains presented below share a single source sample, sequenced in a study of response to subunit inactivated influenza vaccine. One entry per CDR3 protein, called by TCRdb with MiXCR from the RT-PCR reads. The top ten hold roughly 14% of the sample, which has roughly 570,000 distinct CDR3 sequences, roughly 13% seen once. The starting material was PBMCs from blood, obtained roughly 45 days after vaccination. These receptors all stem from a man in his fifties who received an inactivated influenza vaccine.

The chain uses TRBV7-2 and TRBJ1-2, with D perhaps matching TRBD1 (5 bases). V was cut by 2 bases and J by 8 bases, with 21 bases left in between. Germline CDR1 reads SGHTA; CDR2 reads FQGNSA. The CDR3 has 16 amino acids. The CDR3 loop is CASSLHRGPQLGGYTF. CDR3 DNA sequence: TGTGCCAGCAGCTTACACCGGGGCCCACAACTGGGAGGCTACACCTTC.

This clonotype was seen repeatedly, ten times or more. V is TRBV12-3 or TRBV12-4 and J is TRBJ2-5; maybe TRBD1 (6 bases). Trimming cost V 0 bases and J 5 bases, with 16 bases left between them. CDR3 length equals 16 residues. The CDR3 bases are TGTGCCAGCAGTTTAGCATGGACAGCCTCGGGGGAGACCCAGTACTTC. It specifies CASSLAWTASGETQYF.

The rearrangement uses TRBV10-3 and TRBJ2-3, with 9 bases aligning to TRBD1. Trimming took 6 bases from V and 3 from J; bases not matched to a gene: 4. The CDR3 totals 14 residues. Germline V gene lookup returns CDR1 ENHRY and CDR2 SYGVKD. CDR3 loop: CAIRGGTGTDTQYF. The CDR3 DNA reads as TGTGCCATCAGGGGGGGGACAGGGACAGATACGCAGTATTTT.

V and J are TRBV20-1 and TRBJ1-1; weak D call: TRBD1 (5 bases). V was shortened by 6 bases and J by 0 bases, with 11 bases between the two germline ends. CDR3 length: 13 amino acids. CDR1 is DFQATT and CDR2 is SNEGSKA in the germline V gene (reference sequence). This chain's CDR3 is CSARGRMNTEAFF. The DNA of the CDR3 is TGCAGTGCCCGGGGCCGCATGAACACTGAAGCTTTCTTT.

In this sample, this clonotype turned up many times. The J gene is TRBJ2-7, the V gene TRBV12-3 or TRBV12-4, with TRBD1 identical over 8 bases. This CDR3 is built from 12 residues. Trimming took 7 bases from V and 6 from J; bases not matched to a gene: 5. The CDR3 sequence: CASKTQGVEQYF. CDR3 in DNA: TGTGCCAGCAAAACACAGGGGGTCGAGCAGTACTTC.

The CDR3 loop is CASSLESSLHQETQYF. The CDR3, as DNA: TGTGCCAGCAGCTTAGAAAGTTCACTTCACCAAGAGACCCAGTACTTC. The chain is built from TRBV11-2 and TRBJ2-5, with unresolved D. The CDR3 runs 16 residues. V lost 0 bases and J lost 0, with 11 bases in between. From germline, CDR1 is SGHAT and CDR2 FQNNGV.

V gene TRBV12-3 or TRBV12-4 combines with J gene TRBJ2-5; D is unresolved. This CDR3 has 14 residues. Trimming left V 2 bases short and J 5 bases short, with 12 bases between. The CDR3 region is CASSLSAVWETQYF. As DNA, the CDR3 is TGTGCCAGCAGTTTATCGGCAGTGTGGGAGACCCAGTACTTC.

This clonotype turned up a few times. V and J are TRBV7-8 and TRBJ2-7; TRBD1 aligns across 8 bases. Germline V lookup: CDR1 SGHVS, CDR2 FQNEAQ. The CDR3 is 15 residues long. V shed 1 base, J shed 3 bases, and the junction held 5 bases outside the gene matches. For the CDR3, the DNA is TGTGCCAGCAGCTTAGGGTGGACAGGGATCTACGAGCAGTACTTC. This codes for CASSLGWTGIYEQYF. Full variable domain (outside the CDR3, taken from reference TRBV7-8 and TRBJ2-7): GAGVSQSPRYKVAKRGQDVALRCDPISGHVSLFWYQQALGQGPEFLTYFQNEAQLDKSGLPSDRFFAERPEGSVSTLKIQRTQQEDSAVYLCASSLGWTGIYEQYFGPGTRLTVT.

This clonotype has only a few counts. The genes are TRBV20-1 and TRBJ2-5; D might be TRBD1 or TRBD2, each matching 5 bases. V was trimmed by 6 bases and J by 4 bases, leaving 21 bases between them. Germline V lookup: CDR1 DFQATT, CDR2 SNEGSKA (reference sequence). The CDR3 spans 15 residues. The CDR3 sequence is CSAHPNRGMRETQYF. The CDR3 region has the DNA TGCAGTGCCCACCCTAACCGGGGCATGAGAGAGACCCAGTACTTC.

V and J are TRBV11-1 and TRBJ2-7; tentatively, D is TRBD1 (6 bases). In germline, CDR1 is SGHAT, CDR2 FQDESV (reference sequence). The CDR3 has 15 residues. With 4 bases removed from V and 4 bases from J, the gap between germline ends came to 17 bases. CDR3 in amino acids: CASSSKPGQDYEQYF. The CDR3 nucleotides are TGTGCCAGCAGCTCGAAGCCGGGACAAGATTACGAGCAGTACTTC.

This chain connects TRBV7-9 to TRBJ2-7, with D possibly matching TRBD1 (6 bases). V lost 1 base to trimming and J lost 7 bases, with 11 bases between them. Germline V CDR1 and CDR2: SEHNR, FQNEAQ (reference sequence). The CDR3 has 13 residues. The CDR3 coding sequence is TGTGCCAGCAGCTTAGTCAACAGGGTGGAGCAGTACTTC. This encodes CASSLVNRVEQYF.

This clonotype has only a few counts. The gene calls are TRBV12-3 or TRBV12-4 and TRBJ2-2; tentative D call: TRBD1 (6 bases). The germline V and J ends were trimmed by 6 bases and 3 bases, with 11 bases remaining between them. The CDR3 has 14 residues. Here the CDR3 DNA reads TGTGCCAGCAGACTTGGACAGCACACCGGGGAGCTGTTTTTT. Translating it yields CASRLGQHTGELFF.

Here the CDR3 reads CASSDRDSKDTQYF. The CDR3 DNA is TGTGCCAGCAGTGACCGGGACTCTAAGGATACGCAGTATTTT. This sequence joins TRBV6-2 or TRBV6-3 and TRBJ2-3; tentatively, D is TRBD2 (6 bases). Trimming shortened V by 5 bases and J by 6 bases, and 15 bases separated the two germline ends. Germline V gives CDR1 MNHEY, CDR2 SVGEGT. The CDR3 totals 14 residues.

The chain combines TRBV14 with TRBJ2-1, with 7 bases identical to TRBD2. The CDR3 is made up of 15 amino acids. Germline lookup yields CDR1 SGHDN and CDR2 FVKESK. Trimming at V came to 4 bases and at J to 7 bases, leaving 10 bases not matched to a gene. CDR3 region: CASSLRAGFVNEQFF. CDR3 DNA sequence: TGTGCCAGCAGCCTAAGAGCGGGATTCGTGAATGAGCAGTTCTTC.

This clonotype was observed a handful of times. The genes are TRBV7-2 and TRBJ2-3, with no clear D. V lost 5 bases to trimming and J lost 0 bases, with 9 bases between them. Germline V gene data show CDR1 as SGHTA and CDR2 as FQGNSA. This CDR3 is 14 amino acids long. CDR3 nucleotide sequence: TGTGCCAGCAGCCCCCCCCCGAGCACAGATACGCAGTATTTT. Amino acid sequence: CASSPPPSTDTQYF. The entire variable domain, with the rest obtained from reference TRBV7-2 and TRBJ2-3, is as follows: GAGVSQSPSNKVTEKGKDVELRCDPISGHTALYWYRQSLGQGLEFLIYFQGNSAPDKSGLPSDRFSAERTGGSVSTLTIQRTQQEDSAVYLCASSPPPSTDTQYFGPGTRLTVL.

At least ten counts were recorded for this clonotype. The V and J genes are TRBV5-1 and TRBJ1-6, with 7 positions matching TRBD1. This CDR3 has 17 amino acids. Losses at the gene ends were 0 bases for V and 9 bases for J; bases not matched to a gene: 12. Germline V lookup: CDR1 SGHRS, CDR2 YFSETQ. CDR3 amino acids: CASSLAPGQLAVSPLHF. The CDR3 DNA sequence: TGCGCCAGCAGCTTGGCCCCGGGACAGCTTGCCGTTTCACCCCTCCACTTT. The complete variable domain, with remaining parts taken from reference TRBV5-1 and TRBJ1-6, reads KAGVTQTPRYLIKTRGQQVTLSCSPISGHRSVSWYQQTPGQGLQFLFEYFSETQRNKGNFPGRFSGRQFSNSRSEMNVSTLELGDSALYLCASSLAPGQLAVSPLHFGNGTRLTVT.